The rows below give T cell receptor beta chains drawn from one sample of a study of blood T cells in healthy people across ages. Each CDR3 protein is one row after TCRdb ran MiXCR on the 5' RACE reads. This table has some 710,000 distinct CDR3 sequences, 35% to 60% appearing once. The specimen was blood. The receptor set was obtained from a man older than 75 in good health. Both conserved end residues are part of each CDR3. The order of the fields is CDR3 length, J gene, clone size, V gene, D gene, CDR3 DNA, CDR3 protein. The D gene is left open where the match is weak. Expanded clones are given a class, and other clones once, few, many or no size at all.

len: 14
j_gene: TRBJ2-2
abundance: few
v_gene: TRBV7-9
d_gene: .
CDR3nt: TGTGCCAGCAGCGAAGACGCAAACACCGGGGAGCTGTTTTTT
CDR3aa: CASSEDANTGELFF

len: 13
j_gene: TRBJ1-1
abundance: .
v_gene: TRBV7-9
d_gene: .
CDR3nt: TGTGCCAGCAGCTTGGAGACTGGCACTGAAGCTTTCTTT
CDR3aa: CASSLETGTEAFF

len: 16
j_gene: TRBJ2-1
abundance: .
v_gene: TRBV7-2
d_gene: .
CDR3nt: TGTGCCAGCAGCTTAGTTGCGGGTTACTCCTACAATGAGCAGTTCTTC
CDR3aa: CASSLVAGYSYNEQFF

len: 13
j_gene: TRBJ2-5
abundance: .
v_gene: TRBV7-2
d_gene: .
CDR3nt: TGTGCCAGCAGCTTAGCAGGGCCCAATGAGCAGTACTTC
CDR3aa: CASSLAGPNEQYF

len: 15
j_gene: TRBJ1-3
abundance: .
v_gene: TRBV10-3
d_gene: TRBD1
CDR3nt: TGTGCCATCAGTGATGGCAGGGGGAGAGGAAACACCATATATTTT
CDR3aa: CAISDGRGRGNTIYF

len: 15
j_gene: TRBJ2-3
abundance: .
v_gene: TRBV19
d_gene: TRBD2
CDR3nt: TGTGCCAGTTCGCAGACTAGCGGCCCCACAGATACGCAGTATTTT
CDR3aa: CASSQTSGPTDTQYF

len: 21
j_gene: TRBJ2-7
abundance: .
v_gene: TRBV11-2
d_gene: TRBD2
CDR3nt: TGTGCCAGCAGCTTACGAGGTCCGGGGGGGCTAGCCGTGAGCTCCTACAATGAGCAGTACTTC
CDR3aa: CASSLRGPGGLAVSSYNEQYF

len: 14
j_gene: TRBJ2-7
abundance: .
v_gene: TRBV10-3
d_gene: .
CDR3nt: TGTGCCATCAGTGAAGAGGGTGGCTCCTACGAGCAGTACTTC
CDR3aa: CAISEEGGSYEQYF

len: 18
j_gene: TRBJ2-7
abundance: .
v_gene: TRBV7-9
d_gene: TRBD2
CDR3nt: TGTGCCAGCAGCTCGACTAGCTCGAAACGGGGGAGTTCCTACGAGCAGTACTTC
CDR3aa: CASSSTSSKRGSSYEQYF

len: 14
j_gene: TRBJ2-5
abundance: .
v_gene: TRBV20-1
d_gene: .
CDR3nt: TGCAGTGCTAGACGCGGAGGACGAGACGCTGAGCAGTACTTC
CDR3aa: CSARRGGRDAEQYF

len: 14
j_gene: TRBJ1-5
abundance: .
v_gene: TRBV7-9
d_gene: .
CDR3nt: TGTGCCAGCAGCGATACAGGGTTCAATCAGCCCCAGCATTTT
CDR3aa: CASSDTGFNQPQHF

len: 17
j_gene: TRBJ2-2
abundance: .
v_gene: TRBV5-1
d_gene: .
CDR3nt: TGCGCCAGCAGCTCCATTCTTTTAAGCGAGGACACCGGGGAGCTGTTTTTT
CDR3aa: CASSSILLSEDTGELFF

len: 19
j_gene: TRBJ1-3
abundance: .
v_gene: TRBV7-2
d_gene: .
CDR3nt: TGTGCCAGCAGCTTAGATTTAGGGGTTTTGGGGTCCTCTGGAAACACCATATATTTT
CDR3aa: CASSLDLGVLGSSGNTIYF

len: 13
j_gene: TRBJ2-7
abundance: .
v_gene: TRBV28
d_gene: TRBD1
CDR3nt: TGTGCCAGCCACGCGGGACAGGCCTACGAGCAGTACTTC
CDR3aa: CASHAGQAYEQYF

len: 19
j_gene: TRBJ2-1
abundance: .
v_gene: TRBV28
d_gene: TRBD2
CDR3nt: TGTGCCAGCACCAAAACAGGGGGCCGACTAGCGGGAGGGATGAATGAGCAGTTCTTC
CDR3aa: CASTKTGGRLAGGMNEQFF

len: 16
j_gene: TRBJ1-3
abundance: few
v_gene: TRBV25-1
d_gene: TRBD1
CDR3nt: TGTGCCAGCAGTCCGTCGACAGGGTACGCTGGAAACACCATATATTTT
CDR3aa: CASSPSTGYAGNTIYF

len: 15
j_gene: TRBJ1-2
abundance: .
v_gene: TRBV6-2/TRBV6-3
d_gene: .
CDR3nt: TGTGCCAGCAGTTACAAGTTGGACGCTAACTATGGCTACACCTTC
CDR3aa: CASSYKLDANYGYTF

len: 9
j_gene: TRBJ1-4
abundance: few
v_gene: TRBV29-1
d_gene: TRBD1
CDR3nt: TGCAGCGCCGGGACAGAAATGTTTTTT
CDR3aa: CSAGTEMFF

len: 16
j_gene: TRBJ2-1
abundance: .
v_gene: TRBV3-1
d_gene: TRBD2
CDR3nt: TGTGCCAGCAGCCAAGATCTGTCTAGCGGGAGGAATGAGCAGTTCTTC
CDR3aa: CASSQDLSSGRNEQFF

len: 16
j_gene: TRBJ1-5
abundance: .
v_gene: TRBV6-1
d_gene: .
CDR3nt: TGTGCCAGCAGTGAAGCTACGAGGGTTGGCAATCAGCCCCAGCATTTT
CDR3aa: CASSEATRVGNQPQHF

len: 11
j_gene: TRBJ2-7
abundance: few
v_gene: TRBV6-2/TRBV6-3
d_gene: .
CDR3nt: TGTGCCAGCAGTTACTCGTTCGAGCAGTACTTC
CDR3aa: CASSYSFEQYF

len: 13
j_gene: TRBJ2-3
abundance: few
v_gene: TRBV5-6
d_gene: .
CDR3nt: TGTGCCAGTTCGGGAGTGCCCACAGATACGCAGTATTTT
CDR3aa: CASSGVPTDTQYF

len: 16
j_gene: TRBJ2-7
abundance: few
v_gene: TRBV7-2
d_gene: TRBD1
CDR3nt: TGTGCCAGCAGCTTAGACTCAGGGGGCACGAACTACGAGCAGTACTTC
CDR3aa: CASSLDSGGTNYEQYF

len: 13
j_gene: TRBJ2-2
abundance: .
v_gene: TRBV24-1
d_gene: .
CDR3nt: TGTGCCACGACCCATGATCGAACCGGGGAGCTGTTTTTT
CDR3aa: CATTHDRTGELFF

len: 13
j_gene: TRBJ2-7
abundance: .
v_gene: TRBV5-1
d_gene: TRBD1
CDR3nt: TGCGCCAGCAGACCGGGACAGGGGCTCGGGCAGTACTTC
CDR3aa: CASRPGQGLGQYF

len: 15
j_gene: TRBJ2-3
abundance: .
v_gene: TRBV12-3/TRBV12-4
d_gene: .
CDR3nt: TGTGCCAGCAGCCAAATCAGGGGGGGCACAGATACGCAGTATTTT
CDR3aa: CASSQIRGGTDTQYF

len: 13
j_gene: TRBJ1-2
abundance: .
v_gene: TRBV6-5
d_gene: TRBD1
CDR3nt: TGTGCCAGCAGTACCAGGGGGCAGGGTGGCTACACCTTC
CDR3aa: CASSTRGQGGYTF